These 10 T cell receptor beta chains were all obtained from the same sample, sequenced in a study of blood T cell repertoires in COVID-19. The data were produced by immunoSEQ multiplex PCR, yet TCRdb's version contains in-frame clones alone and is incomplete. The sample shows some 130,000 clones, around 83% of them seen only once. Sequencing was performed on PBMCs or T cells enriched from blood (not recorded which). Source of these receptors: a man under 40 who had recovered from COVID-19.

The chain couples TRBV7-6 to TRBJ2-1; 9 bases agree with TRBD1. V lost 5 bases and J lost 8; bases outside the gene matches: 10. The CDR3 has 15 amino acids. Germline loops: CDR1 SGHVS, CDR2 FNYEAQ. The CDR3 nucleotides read TGTGCCAGCAGCCCTGGGACAGGGCCCGGGGATGAGCAGTTCTTC. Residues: CASSPGTGPGDEQFF.

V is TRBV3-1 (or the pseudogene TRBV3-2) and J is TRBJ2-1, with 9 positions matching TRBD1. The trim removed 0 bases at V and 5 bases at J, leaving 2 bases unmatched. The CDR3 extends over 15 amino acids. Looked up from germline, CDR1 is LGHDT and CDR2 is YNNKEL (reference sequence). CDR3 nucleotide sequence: TGTGCCAGCAGCCAAGAGAGGACAGGGGACAATGAGCAGTTCTTC. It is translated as CASSQERTGDNEQFF.

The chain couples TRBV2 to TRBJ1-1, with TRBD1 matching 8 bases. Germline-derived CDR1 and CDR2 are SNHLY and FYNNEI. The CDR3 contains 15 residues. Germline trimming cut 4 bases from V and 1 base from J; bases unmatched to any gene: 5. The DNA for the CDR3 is TGTGCCAGCAGTGTATCCGGGACAGGGAACACTGAAGCTTTCTTT. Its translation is CASSVSGTGNTEAFF.

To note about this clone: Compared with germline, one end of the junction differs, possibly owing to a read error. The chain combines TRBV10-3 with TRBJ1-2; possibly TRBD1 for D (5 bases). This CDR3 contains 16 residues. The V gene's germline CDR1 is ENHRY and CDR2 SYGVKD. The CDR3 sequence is CAITETQAYSNYGYTF. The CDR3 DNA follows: TGTGCCATCACTGAGACACAGGCTTACTCTAACTATGGCTACACCTTC.

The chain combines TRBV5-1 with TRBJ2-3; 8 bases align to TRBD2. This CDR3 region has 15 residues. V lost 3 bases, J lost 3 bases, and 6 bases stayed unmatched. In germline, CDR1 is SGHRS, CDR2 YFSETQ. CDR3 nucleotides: TGCGCCAGCAGCTCGAGCGGGAGTGGGACAGATACGCAGTATTTT. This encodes CASSSSGSGTDTQYF.

The CDR3 loop reads CASSKAPRGAYTEAFF. DNA for the CDR3: TGTGCCAGCAGCAAAGCCCCCCGGGGAGCTTACACTGAAGCTTTCTTT. This chain links TRBV21-1 with TRBJ1-1. TRBV21-1 is marked as a pseudogene. The CDR3 covers 16 residues.

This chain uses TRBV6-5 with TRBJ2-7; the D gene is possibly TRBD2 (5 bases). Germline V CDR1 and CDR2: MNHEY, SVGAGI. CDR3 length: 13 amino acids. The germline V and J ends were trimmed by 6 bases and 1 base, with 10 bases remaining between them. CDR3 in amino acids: CASRPRGSYEQYV. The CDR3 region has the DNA TGTGCCAGCAGGCCTCGGGGTTCCTACGAGCAGTACGTC.

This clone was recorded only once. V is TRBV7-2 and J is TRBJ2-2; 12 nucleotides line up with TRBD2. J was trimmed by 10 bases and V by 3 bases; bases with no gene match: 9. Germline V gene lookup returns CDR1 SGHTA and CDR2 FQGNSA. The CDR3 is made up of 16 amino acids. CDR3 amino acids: CASSFWLAGGHPELFF. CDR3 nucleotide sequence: TGTGCCAGCAGCTTTTGGCTAGCGGGGGGGCATCCGGAGCTGTTTTTT.

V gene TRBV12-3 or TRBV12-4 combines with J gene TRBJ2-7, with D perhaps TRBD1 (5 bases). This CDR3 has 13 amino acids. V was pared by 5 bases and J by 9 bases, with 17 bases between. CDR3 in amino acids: CASSQGAGYGQYV. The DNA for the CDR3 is TGTGCCAGCAGTCAAGGGGCAGGGTATGGGCAGTACGTC.

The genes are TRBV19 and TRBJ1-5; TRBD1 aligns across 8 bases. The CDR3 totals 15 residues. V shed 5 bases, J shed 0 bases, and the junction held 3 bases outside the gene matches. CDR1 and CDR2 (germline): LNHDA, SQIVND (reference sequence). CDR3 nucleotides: TGTGCCAGTAGTTGGGACAGGAATAGCAATCAGCCCCAGCATTTT. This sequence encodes CASSWDRNSNQPQHF. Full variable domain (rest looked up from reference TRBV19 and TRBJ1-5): DGGITQSPKYLFRKEGQNVTLSCEQNLNHDAMYWYRQDPGQGLRLIYYSQIVNDFQKGDIAEGYSVSREKKESFPLTVTSAQKNPTAFYLCASSWDRNSNQPQHFGDGTRLSIL.